Included here is one TCR beta chain sequence, with context. Its antigen is still unknown. Per-base quality was not reported, and no clone a single base away is much larger than it. This entry is derived from a study of blood T cell repertoires in COVID-19 (dated by TCRdb to the early 2020s). About the full investigation: Collaborator samples came from the United States, Italy and Spain and covered acute and convalescent phases of COVID-19. The prospective study material was composed of cDNA or gDNA derived from T cells, B-cell-depleted T cells, or PBMCs. The dataset comprised deeply sampled blood TCRbeta repertoires from subjects exposed to, actively infected with, or recovered from COVID-19. The repertoires were released in a freely available public database meant as a resource for research on the immune response to SARS-CoV-2. The samples were drawn from two sources: the first 160 participants of the ongoing ImmuneRACE study, and 950 to 1,500 subjects contributed by 6 global collaborators. The sample metadata nearly always contained a de-identified subject ID, COVID-19 status, age in years and sex. Where available, HLA class I and class II types were taken from metadata supplied by the sample provider and were not determined by assay-based typing. Beyond this particular receptor, the publication reports: How much clinical and demographic metadata was included differed by source and by participant, and the metadata was provided uncurated.

At the junction V is shortened by 7 bases and J by 7 bases; bases outside the gene matches: 8. The CDR3 runs 13 residues from the cysteine to the phenylalanine. CDR3 DNA only is kept here, 39 bases in frame from base 1. The germline V gene (reference sequence) yields SEHNR for CDR1 and FQNEAQ for CDR2. The immunoSEQ Assay, a bias-controlled multiplex PCR, was used to amplify TCRbeta CDR3 regions from genomic DNA. Regarding the original processing steps: Nucleated cell counts per sample were estimated from amplification of reference gene primers within the assay. Sequence reads were collapsed and filtered to measure the absolute abundance of every unique TCRbeta CDR3 rearrangement. For each sample, productive Simpson clonality was calculated as the square root of Simpson's diversity index across productive rearrangements. TCRdb carries this immuneACCESS record with in-frame sequences only. Its versions omit some clonotypes, under half of them owing to an unresolved V gene in the studies checked, with the rest unexplained. The V and J calls and clone size are taken from that table; D and trimming were inferred from the DNA. The sample includes roughly 140,000 clones, with roughly four fifths observed a single time. Together, the top ten hold roughly 8% of the sample.

Collaborating institutions collected whole blood in K2EDTA tubes following their own protocols. For TCRbeta analysis, collaborators shipped samples as frozen whole blood, isolated PBMCs, or DNA extracted from either of those sample types. The sequence derives from a human donor in a cohort sampled during active COVID-19. Sequenced input: peripheral blood. Recombination connected TRBV7-9 to TRBJ2-7; 9 middle bases align to TRBD1. The DNA is TGTGCCAGCAAAGGACAGGGGCTGGAGGAGCAGTACTTC. This is translated as CASKGQGLEEQYF.